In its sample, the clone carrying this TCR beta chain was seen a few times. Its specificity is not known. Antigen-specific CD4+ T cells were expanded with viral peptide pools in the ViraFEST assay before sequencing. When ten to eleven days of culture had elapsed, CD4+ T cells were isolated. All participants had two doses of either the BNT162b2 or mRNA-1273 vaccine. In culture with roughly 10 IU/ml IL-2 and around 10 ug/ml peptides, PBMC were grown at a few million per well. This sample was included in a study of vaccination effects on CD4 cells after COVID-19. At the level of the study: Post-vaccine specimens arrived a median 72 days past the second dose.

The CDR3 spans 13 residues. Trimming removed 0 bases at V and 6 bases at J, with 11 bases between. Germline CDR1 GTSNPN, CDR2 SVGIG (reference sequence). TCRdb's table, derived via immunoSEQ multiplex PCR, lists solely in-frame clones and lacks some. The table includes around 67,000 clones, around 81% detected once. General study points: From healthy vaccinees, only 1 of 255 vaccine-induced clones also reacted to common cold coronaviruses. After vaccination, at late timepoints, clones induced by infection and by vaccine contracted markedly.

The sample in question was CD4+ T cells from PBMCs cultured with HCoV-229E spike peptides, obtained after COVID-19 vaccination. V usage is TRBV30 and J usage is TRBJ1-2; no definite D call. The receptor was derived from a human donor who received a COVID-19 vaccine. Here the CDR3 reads CAWSVLLADGYTF. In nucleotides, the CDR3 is TGTGCCTGGAGTGTACTGTTGGCAGATGGCTACACCTTC. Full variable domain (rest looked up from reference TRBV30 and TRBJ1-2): SQTIHQWPATLVQPVGSPLSLECTVEGTSNPNLYWYRQAAGRGLQLLFYSVGIGQISSEVPQNLSASRPQDRQFILSSKKLLLSDSGFYLCAWSVLLADGYTFGSGTRLTVV.